Below, 13 T cell receptor beta chains from the same sample are listed, as sequenced in a study of T-cell memory formation after mild COVID-19 (dated by TCRdb to 2020 to 2023). Library construction relied on 5' RACE. TCRdb names Illumina NovaSeq 6000 as the instrument used. The public sequencing data were trimmed at Q25 with fastp and processed into clonotypes with MiXCR by TCRdb, which kept only in-frame beta chains. Each entry merges the rows of one CDR3 protein and shows their most common DNA and genes. The sample contains hundreds of thousands of distinct CDR3 sequences, roughly 8.2% of them found a single time. In total, the top ten clones hold 20% to 25% of the sample. The sequenced material came from PBMCs or a T cell subset sorted from them (not recorded which). The source of these receptors is a man younger than 35 who had mild COVID-19 (a few samples of this study predate the infection). The sample titles of this study are shuffled in the database, so cell type and time point are left out; the donor was told from shared clones.

This clonotype has just a few counts. The CDR3 loop is CASSVGTDNEQFF. Here the CDR3 DNA reads TGCGCCAGCAGCGTCGGGACAGACAATGAGCAGTTCTTC. The chain joins TRBV5-1 to TRBJ2-1; TRBD1 aligns across 7 bases. V shed 4 bases, J shed 5 bases, and the junction held 3 bases outside the gene matches. Germline V gene sequence: CDR1 SGHRS, CDR2 YFSETQ. The length of the CDR3 is 13 residues. The whole variable domain, remainder taken from reference TRBV5-1 and TRBJ2-1, is KAGVTQTPRYLIKTRGQQVTLSCSPISGHRSVSWYQQTPGQGLQFLFEYFSETQRNKGNFPGRFSGRQFSNSRSEMNVSTLELGDSALYLCASSVGTDNEQFFGPGTRLTVL.

This clonotype has only a few counts. This chain links TRBV28 with TRBJ1-4, with a possible D match to TRBD1 (5 bases). Trimming removed 5 bases from V and 2 bases from J, with 15 bases in between. The CDR3 sequence is 16 residues long. CDR1 is MDHEN, CDR2 SYDVKM, per germline. The CDR3 reads CASSLMTVITNEKLFF. The CDR3 DNA is TGTGCCAGCAGTCTTATGACAGTAATCACTAATGAAAAACTGTTTTTT.

V gene TRBV5-1 combines with J gene TRBJ1-1, with 8 positions matching TRBD1. V gave up 4 bases and J gave up 0 bases; unmatched junction bases: 2. The germline gives CDR1 SGHRS, CDR2 YFSETQ. The CDR3 runs 14 residues. The DNA for the CDR3 is TGCGCCAGCAGCGAGGACAGGGTGAACACTGAAGCTTTCTTT. This translates into CASSEDRVNTEAFF.

This clonotype was observed a handful of times. V and J are TRBV12-3 or TRBV12-4 and TRBJ2-7; D is unclear. The length of the CDR3 is 15 residues. The V gene lost 3 bases and the J gene lost 0 bases, with 12 bases spanning the gap. This chain's CDR3 is CASSLESRSSYEQYF. CDR3 DNA: TGTGCCAGCAGTTTGGAGAGCCGTAGCTCCTACGAGCAGTACTTC.

This clonotype was recorded at least ten times. The CDR3: CASSLASGSYNEQFF. In DNA, the CDR3 is TGCGCCAGCAGCTTGGCTAGCGGCTCCTACAATGAGCAGTTCTTC. J is TRBJ2-1 and V is TRBV5-1; 7 nucleotides match TRBD2. Germline assignment: CDR1 SGHRS and CDR2 YFSETQ. J gave up 0 bases and V 0 bases, and 0 bases lay outside the gene matches. The CDR3 has 15 residues.

There are a few counts of this clonotype. The chain joins TRBV4-3 to TRBJ2-7; D uncertain. This CDR3 contains 11 residues. Between the trimmed V and J ends, which lost 5 bases and 7 bases, there was a span of 9 bases. CDR1 is LGHNA, CDR2 YSLEER, per germline. The CDR3 spells CASSAGEEQYF. The CDR3 nucleotides are TGCGCCAGCAGCGCAGGCGAGGAGCAGTACTTC.

The sample holds many counts of this clonotype. The rearrangement joins TRBV5-1 to TRBJ1-1, with a tentative D call TRBD1 (6 bases). The CDR3 covers 15 residues. Germline-derived CDR1 and CDR2 are SGHRS and YFSETQ. V lost 1 base to trimming and J lost 5 bases, with 15 bases between them. The CDR3 sequence: CASSLIPGARTEAFF. The DNA of the CDR3 is TGCGCCAGCAGCTTGATTCCGGGGGCACGGACTGAAGCTTTCTTT.

Comment on this clonotype: The junction and the germline gene differ at one end; a read error may be behind it. The CDR3 protein is CARSSVSLEGNIQYF. The DNA of the CDR3 is TGTGCCAGAAGCTCCGTGTCCTTGGAGGGGAACATTCAGTACTTC. This chain uses TRBV7-2 with TRBJ2-4; tentative D call: TRBD2 (6 bases). Per germline, CDR1 SGHTA and CDR2 FQGNSA. The CDR3 contains 15 residues.

V usage is TRBV27 and J usage is TRBJ2-7, with D hard to call. The germline V gene has CDR1 MNHEY and CDR2 SMNVEV (reference sequence). The CDR3 extends over 13 amino acids. V was shortened by 3 bases and J by 3 bases, with 9 bases between the two germline ends. The CDR3 coding sequence is TGTGCCAGCAGTTTTACGGCCAACTACGAGCAGTACGTC. Its translation is CASSFTANYEQYV.

This clonotype was observed at least ten times. The V gene is TRBV7-9, the J gene TRBJ2-1; 11 nucleotides align to TRBD1. CDR3 length equals 15 residues. Germline CDR1 SEHNR, CDR2 FQNEAQ (reference sequence). The V gene end was trimmed by 1 base and the J gene end by 10 bases; junction bases not matched to a gene: 6. CDR3 DNA sequence: TGTGCCAGCAGCTTAGTGGGACAGGGGGGCCCAGAGCAGTTCTTC. Translating gives CASSLVGQGGPEQFF. The variable domain in full, with the rest retrieved from reference TRBV7-9 and TRBJ2-1, is DTGVSQNPRHKITKRGQNVTFRCDPISEHNRLYWYRQTLGQGPEFLTYFQNEAQLEKSRLLSDRFSAERPKGSFSTLEIQRTEQGDSAMYLCASSLVGQGGPEQFFGPGTRLTVL.

This clonotype was found many times. The rearrangement uses TRBV20-1 and TRBJ2-3, with 7 bases aligning to TRBD2. This CDR3 spans 13 amino acids. Germline V gene sequence: CDR1 DFQATT, CDR2 SNEGSKA (reference sequence). The CDR3 loop reads CRAGPPSTDTQYF. Written as DNA, the CDR3 is TGCAGAGCGGGGCCCCCTAGCACAGATACGCAGTATTTT.

The chain couples TRBV5-1 to TRBJ2-1; D may be TRBD2 (5 bases). Trimming took 4 bases from V and 3 from J, leaving 14 bases between them. The CDR3 length is 15 residues. The germline gives CDR1 SGHRS, CDR2 YFSETQ. The CDR3 DNA reads TGCGCCAGCAGCCCAACGACGGGGATCTACAATGAGCAGTTCTTC. Encoded protein: CASSPTTGIYNEQFF.

This clonotype was picked up many times. The V call is TRBV7-2, the J call TRBJ2-2; TRBD2 might be the D (6 bases). The length of the CDR3 is 12 residues. The germline CDR1 and CDR2 sequences are SGHTA and FQGNSA. The ends were cut back, 6 bases at V and 6 bases at J, with 8 bases in the middle. CDR3 DNA sequence: TGTGCCAGCAGGACTAGGGCCGGGGAGCTGTTTTTT. Its translation: CASRTRAGELFF.